This TCR beta chain originates from a study of PD-1 blockade in classical Hodgkin lymphoma. The study's findings and limits: Baseline TCR diversity was reportedly lower in newly diagnosed patients than in healthy donors. It was reported as lower still in relapsed/refractory patients. Reasons behind the repertoire differences stay unclear, perhaps disease activity or earlier therapy. It was among complete responders that baseline diversity resembled that of newly diagnosed patients.

There are 15 residues in the CDR3. Germline loops: CDR1 SGHRS, CDR2 YFSETQ. With V trimmed by 1 base and J by 0 bases, 4 bases remained unmatched. Generated by immunoSEQ multiplex PCR, the TCRdb table keeps only in-frame clones and is missing some. The profile covers 20,000 to 30,000 clones, with 70% to 90% appearing a single time and 7.5% to 9.5% taken by the ten largest. This clone was counted only a few times. Its antigen is not identified. Patients all relapsed after autologous stem cell transplantation, and there was variation in brentuximab vedotin exposure. The clonotype comes from a human donor with classical Hodgkin lymphoma. The rearrangement uses TRBV5-1 and TRBJ2-7; 7 bases map to TRBD1. The source material was peripheral blood mononuclear cells (PBMCs), sampled before the second cycle of nivolumab. The CDR3 DNA sequence: TGCGCCAGCAGCTTGCTCAGGGACAGCTCCTACGAGCAGTACTTC. It is translated as CASSLLRDSSYEQYF.